This TCR beta chain came from a study of shared clonotypes between healthy human individuals. Profiled with immunoSEQ multiplex PCR; TCRdb holds only in-frame clones, not every one. The data contain fewer than 2.5 million clones, 90% to 95% of them singletons. Regarding this clone: The germline gene is not matched at one end of the junction; a read error may be the cause.

Germline V gives CDR1 SGHTA, CDR2 FQGTGA. This CDR3 is built from 13 residues. The gene calls are TRBV7-3 and TRBJ1-1; D remains ambiguous. The TCR was taken from a man between 18 and 35 years old in good health. Some clones in this sample may be carry-over from other donors' samples. The sequencing sample was made of naive CD4+ T cells from PBMCs. Subset of the sample: CD45RA+ positively selected. The CDR3 region is CASSITPNTEAFF. For the CDR3, the DNA is TGTGCCAGCAGCATAACACCGAACACTGAAGCTTTCTTT.